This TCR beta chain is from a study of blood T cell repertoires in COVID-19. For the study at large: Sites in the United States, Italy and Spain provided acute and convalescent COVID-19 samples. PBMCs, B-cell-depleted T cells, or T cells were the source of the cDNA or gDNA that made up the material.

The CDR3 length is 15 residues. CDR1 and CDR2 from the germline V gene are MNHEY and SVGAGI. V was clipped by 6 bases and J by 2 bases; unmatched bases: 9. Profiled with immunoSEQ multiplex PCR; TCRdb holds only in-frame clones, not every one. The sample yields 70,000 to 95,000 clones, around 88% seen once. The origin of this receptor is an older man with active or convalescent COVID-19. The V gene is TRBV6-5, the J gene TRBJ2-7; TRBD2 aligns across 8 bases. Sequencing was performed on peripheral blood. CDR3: CASRASGRGAYEQYF. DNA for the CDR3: TGTGCCAGCAGGGCAAGCGGGAGAGGAGCCTACGAGCAGTACTTC.